Listed below are T cell receptor beta chains from one sample, sequenced in a study of T-cell memory formation after mild COVID-19. A single record per CDR3 protein comes from TCRdb applying MiXCR to the 5' RACE reads. The sample includes roughly 450,000 distinct CDR3 sequences, 18% of them seen just once. Source material: PBMCs or a T cell subset sorted from them (not recorded which). The receptor set was obtained from a man younger than 35 who had mild COVID-19 (a few samples of this study predate the infection). Cell type and time point are not known. Both conserved end residues are part of each CDR3. A D gene is named only where the DNA matches it firmly. The size entry is marked missing in some rows and otherwise reads once, few, many or a size class.

D: TRBD2
size: many
J: TRBJ2-5
V: TRBV7-2
CDR3: CASSLSGGAWETQYF
DNA: TGTGCCAGCAGCTTGAGCGGGGGGGCATGGGAGACCCAGTACTTC

D: NA
size: NA
J: TRBJ1-5
V: TRBV6-2/TRBV6-3
CDR3: CASSGRFVRGPQHF
DNA: TGTGCCAGCAGCGGGCGATTTGTGCGCGGGCCCCAGCATTTT

D: TRBD1
size: few
J: TRBJ2-2
V: TRBV6-2/TRBV6-3
CDR3: CASSPGQGSISNTGELFF
DNA: TGTGCCAGCAGTCCCGGACAGGGTTCTATCTCGAACACCGGGGAGCTGTTTTTT

D: TRBD1
size: once
J: TRBJ2-7
V: TRBV2
CDR3: CASSVLGQESYEQYF
DNA: TGTGCCAGCAGTGTATTAGGACAGGAATCCTACGAGCAGTACTTC

D: TRBD1
size: NA
J: TRBJ2-7
V: TRBV19
CDR3: CASSISDRGQEQYF
DNA: TGTGCCAGTAGTATCTCGGACAGGGGGCAAGAGCAGTACTTC

D: NA
size: few
J: TRBJ2-7
V: TRBV5-1
CDR3: CASSLGSGPEQYF
DNA: TGCGCCAGCAGCTTGGGGAGCGGCCCGGAGCAGTACTTC

D: NA
size: few
J: TRBJ2-1
V: TRBV6-5
CDR3: CASSYSGVATEQFF
DNA: TGTGCCAGCAGTTACTCGGGAGTTGCCACTGAGCAGTTCTTC

D: NA
size: NA
J: TRBJ2-2
V: TRBV6-5
CDR3: CASSYWGVWNTGELFF
DNA: TGTGCCAGCAGTTACTGGGGGGTCTGGAACACCGGGGAGCTGTTTTTT

D: NA
size: NA
J: TRBJ2-5
V: TRBV7-9
CDR3: CASSLEVRTGGTQYF
DNA: TGTGCCAGCAGCTTAGAAGTGCGGACCGGGGGGACCCAGTACTTC

D: NA
size: NA
J: TRBJ1-5
V: TRBV20-1
CDR3: CSARAQVQPQHF
DNA: TGCAGTGCTAGAGCACAGGTCCAGCCCCAGCATTTT

D: TRBD1
size: few
J: TRBJ2-4
V: TRBV27
CDR3: CASSQDRGKNIQYF
DNA: TGTGCCAGCAGCCAGGACAGGGGAAAAAACATTCAGTACTTC

D: NA
size: few
J: TRBJ2-2
V: TRBV6-2/TRBV6-3
CDR3: CASSNPPGYTGELFF
DNA: TGTGCCAGCAGTAACCCACCAGGATACACCGGGGAGCTGTTTTTT

D: TRBD2
size: NA
J: TRBJ2-1
V: TRBV6-5
CDR3: CASSYRTSGGAMQFF
DNA: TGTGCCAGCAGTTACCGGACTAGCGGGGGGGCGATGCAGTTCTTC

D: TRBD2
size: NA
J: TRBJ2-3
V: TRBV5-1
CDR3: CASSKGLTSTDTQYF
DNA: TGCGCCAGCAGCAAGGGACTAACTAGCACAGATACGCAGTATTTT

D: TRBD2
size: NA
J: TRBJ2-7
V: TRBV20-1
CDR3: CSARGLAGENYEQYF
DNA: TGCAGTGCTAGAGGACTAGCGGGGGAGAACTACGAGCAGTACTTC

D: NA
size: NA
J: TRBJ1-6
V: TRBV7-9
CDR3: CASSLQGLGSPLHF
DNA: TGTGCCAGCAGCTTACAGGGCCTGGGTTCACCCCTCCACTTT

D: NA
size: few
J: TRBJ2-2
V: TRBV27
CDR3: CASSHREGVRAGELFF
DNA: TGTGCCAGCAGTCACCGTGAGGGAGTTAGGGCCGGGGAGCTGTTTTTT

D: TRBD1
size: NA
J: TRBJ1-1
V: TRBV5-6
CDR3: CASSADRVVTEAFF
DNA: TGTGCCAGCAGCGCCGACAGGGTGGTCACTGAAGCTTTCTTT

D: TRBD2
size: few
J: TRBJ2-5
V: TRBV5-4
CDR3: CASSKKRGEQETQYF
DNA: TGTGCCAGCAGCAAAAAGCGGGGGGAACAAGAGACCCAGTACTTC

D: TRBD1
size: NA
J: TRBJ2-7
V: TRBV5-1
CDR3: CASSPLPGQTYEQYF
DNA: TGCGCCAGCAGCCCTCTGCCGGGACAGACCTACGAGCAGTACTTC

D: TRBD2
size: few
J: TRBJ2-7
V: TRBV29-1
CDR3: CSVEDPVAGYYEQYF
DNA: TGCAGCGTTGAAGATCCGGTAGCGGGGTATTACGAGCAGTACTTC

D: TRBD2
size: few
J: TRBJ2-1
V: TRBV20-1
CDR3: CSARDIERGGSYEQFF
DNA: TGCAGTGCTAGAGATATCGAGCGGGGGGGCTCGTATGAGCAGTTCTTC

D: NA
size: NA
J: TRBJ1-1
V: TRBV6-5
CDR3: CASVRGSEAFF
DNA: TGTGCCAGCGTTAGGGGCTCTGAAGCTTTCTTT

D: TRBD1
size: NA
J: TRBJ1-6
V: TRBV27
CDR3: CASREDRPNSPLHF
DNA: TGTGCCAGCAGGGAGGACAGGCCTAATTCACCCCTCCACTTT

D: NA
size: NA
J: TRBJ2-5
V: TRBV18
CDR3: CASSPVEVGTQYF
DNA: TGTGCCAGCTCACCTGTGGAGGTGGGGACCCAGTACTTC

D: TRBD1
size: NA
J: TRBJ2-1
V: TRBV18
CDR3: CASSPRQGPNEQFF
DNA: TGTGCCAGCTCACCCAGACAGGGCCCCAATGAGCAGTTCTTC

D: NA
size: few
J: TRBJ1-1
V: TRBV5-1
CDR3: CASSLFSVNTEAFF
DNA: TGCGCCAGCAGCTTGTTTTCCGTGAACACTGAAGCTTTCTTT

D: TRBD1
size: NA
J: TRBJ1-2
V: TRBV5-1
CDR3: CASSQTGEFYGYTF
DNA: TGCGCCAGCAGCCAGACAGGGGAATTTTATGGCTACACCTTC

D: NA
size: many
J: TRBJ2-1
V: TRBV5-1
CDR3: CASSYNNEQFF
DNA: TGCGCCAGCAGCTATAACAATGAGCAGTTCTTC

D: NA
size: few
J: TRBJ2-5
V: TRBV12-3/TRBV12-4
CDR3: CASKHSSQETQYF
DNA: TGTGCCAGCAAGCATTCGTCACAAGAGACCCAGTACTTC

D: NA
size: few
J: TRBJ2-3
V: TRBV5-1
CDR3: CASSSDPRRTDTQYF
DNA: TGCGCCAGCAGCTCGGACCCCCGGAGGACAGATACGCAGTATTTT

D: NA
size: NA
J: TRBJ2-5
V: TRBV7-2
CDR3: CASSGRQAAQYF
DNA: TGTGCCAGCAGCGGCCGACAGGCGGCCCAGTACTTC

D: NA
size: few
J: TRBJ2-5
V: TRBV6-6
CDR3: CASSYGQQETQYF
DNA: TGTGCCAGCAGTTACGGACAGCAAGAGACCCAGTACTTC

D: TRBD1
size: few
J: TRBJ1-1
V: TRBV29-1
CDR3: CSVRTGVNTEAFF
DNA: TGCAGCGTGAGGACAGGGGTGAACACTGAAGCTTTCTTT

D: NA
size: few
J: TRBJ1-6
V: TRBV7-3
CDR3: CASRRRGARSYSPLHF
DNA: TGTGCCAGCAGACGTCGAGGGGCACGGTCTTATTCACCCCTCCACTTT

D: NA
size: NA
J: TRBJ2-1
V: TRBV10-1
CDR3: CASSESVSGLNEQFF
DNA: TGCGCCAGCAGTGAGTCGGTTTCCGGGCTCAATGAGCAGTTCTTC

D: NA
size: few
J: TRBJ1-1
V: TRBV4-3
CDR3: CASSTKIRGAPRVSTEAFF
DNA: TGCGCCAGCAGTACCAAGATTCGAGGGGCCCCGCGCGTGAGCACTGAAGCTTTCTTT

D: TRBD2
size: few
J: TRBJ2-5
V: TRBV9
CDR3: CASSVAASGDQETQYF
DNA: TGTGCCAGCAGCGTAGCGGCTAGCGGGGATCAAGAGACCCAGTACTTC

D: NA
size: many
J: TRBJ1-5
V: TRBV5-1
CDR3: CASSLGGLNQPQHF
DNA: TGTGCCAGCAGCTTAGGTGGTCTAAATCAGCCCCAGCATTTT

D: NA
size: NA
J: TRBJ2-7
V: TRBV4-2
CDR3: CASSQHSWGYEQYF
DNA: TGTGCCAGCAGCCAACACAGCTGGGGTTACGAGCAGTACTTC

D: NA
size: NA
J: TRBJ1-2
V: TRBV5-6
CDR3: CASSRQGRDGYTF
DNA: TGTGCCAGCAGCAGGCAGGGGCGGGATGGCTACACCTTC

D: NA
size: NA
J: TRBJ1-1
V: TRBV6-2/TRBV6-3
CDR3: CASGHIAMNTEAFF
DNA: TGTGCCAGCGGCCACATCGCCATGAACACTGAAGCTTTCTTT

D: NA
size: NA
J: TRBJ2-5
V: TRBV20-1
CDR3: CSARVLYRETQYF
DNA: TGCAGTGCTAGAGTCTTATATCGAGAGACCCAGTACTTC

D: TRBD1
size: few
J: TRBJ2-5
V: TRBV4-1
CDR3: CASSQTGKQTQYF
DNA: TGCGCCAGCAGCCAGACAGGGAAACAGACCCAGTACTTC

D: TRBD2
size: NA
J: TRBJ2-1
V: TRBV9
CDR3: CASRRGASGSSYNEQFF
DNA: TGTGCCAGCCGTAGGGGGGCTAGCGGGAGCTCCTACAATGAGCAGTTCTTC

D: NA
size: few
J: TRBJ1-1
V: TRBV7-9
CDR3: CASSPRRTNTEAFF
DNA: TGTGCCAGCAGCCCCAGGCGAACCAACACTGAAGCTTTCTTT

D: NA
size: NA
J: TRBJ2-6
V: TRBV7-6
CDR3: CASSSGTPSGANVLTF
DNA: TGTGCCAGCAGCTCCGGGACGCCGTCTGGGGCCAACGTCCTGACTTTC

D: NA
size: NA
J: TRBJ1-6
V: TRBV5-6
CDR3: CASSLRLRARNSPLHF
DNA: TGTGCCAGCAGCTTGCGTTTACGGGCGCGGAATTCACCCCTCCACTTT

D: NA
size: NA
J: TRBJ2-2
V: TRBV7-3
CDR3: CASSPRVSTGELFF
DNA: TGTGCCAGCAGCCCCAGGGTTTCCACCGGGGAGCTGTTTTTT

D: TRBD1
size: NA
J: TRBJ2-2
V: TRBV9
CDR3: CASTKSDRVNTGELFF
DNA: TGTGCCAGCACGAAGTCGGACAGGGTGAACACCGGGGAGCTGTTTTTT

D: TRBD1
size: NA
J: TRBJ2-1
V: TRBV5-1
CDR3: CASSPGQGLLNEQFF
DNA: TGCGCCAGCAGCCCTGGACAGGGCCTACTCAATGAGCAGTTCTTC

D: NA
size: few
J: TRBJ2-1
V: TRBV4-3
CDR3: CASSQEARTEQFF
DNA: TGCGCCAGCAGCCAAGAGGCCCGGACCGAGCAGTTCTTC

D: NA
size: few
J: TRBJ1-1
V: TRBV3-1
CDR3: CASSQETENTEAFF
DNA: TGTGCCAGCAGCCAAGAGACAGAGAACACTGAAGCTTTCTTT